The 16 T cell receptor beta chains below all came from one sample that was sequenced in a study of shared clonotypes between healthy human individuals (dated by TCRdb to the early 2020s). Library preparation was by the immunoSEQ multiplex PCR assay. Here the immuneACCESS table is served through TCRdb, limited to in-frame sequences with V and J called. Missing clones are a known gap in these copies; in checked studies unresolved V genes cover under half, and the rest lacks a known reason. The sample includes around 690,000 clones, with roughly 91% observed a single time. The ten largest clonotypes hold about 34% of the sample. The specimen was memory CD8+ T cells from PBMCs. Explained via the paper, the cell subset or site label denotes: CD45RO+ cells pooled with CCR7-negative TemRA cells. These receptor sequences come from a young man in good health. Some clones in this sample may be carry-over from other donors' samples.

The chain carries TRBV7-3 and TRBJ2-1; TRBD2 matches 10 bases. The CDR3 loop spans 15 amino acids. The ends lost 5 bases at V and 4 bases at J; junction bases unmatched: 5. Germline CDR1 and CDR2: SGHTA and FQGTGA. The CDR3 region is CASSPWTSGYNEQFF. Written as DNA, the CDR3 is TGTGCCAGCAGCCCCTGGACTAGCGGTTACAATGAGCAGTTCTTC.

The DNA of the CDR3 is TGTGCCAGCAGCGTAGCAGGAGAAGGAAACACCATATATTTT. It yields the protein CASSVAGEGNTIYF. The chain is built from TRBV9 and TRBJ1-3; D remains ambiguous. Germline loops: CDR1 SGDLS, CDR2 YYNGEE. Trimming removed 0 bases at V and 4 bases at J, with 8 bases between. This CDR3 is built from 14 residues.

J is TRBJ2-2 and V is TRBV6-5, with D perhaps assigned TRBD1 or TRBD2 (6 bases each). Germline V gene lookup returns CDR1 MNHEY and CDR2 SVGAGI. Trimming shortened V by 6 bases and J by 3 bases, and 14 bases separated the two germline ends. There are 15 residues in the CDR3. CDR3 residues: CASRARGRDTGELFF. The CDR3 nucleotides read TGTGCCAGCAGGGCCCGGGGGCGGGACACCGGGGAGCTGTTTTTT.

The chain combines TRBV10-2 with TRBJ1-5; perhaps TRBD1 as D (6 bases). The germline CDR1 and CDR2 sequences are WSHSY and SAAADI. The CDR3 is made up of 16 amino acids. V was shortened by 8 bases and J by 2 bases, with 19 bases between the two germline ends. This chain's CDR3 is CASSDRGPLGNQPQHF. The DNA of the CDR3 is TGCGCCAGCTCGGATCGGGGGCCGTTGGGCAATCAGCCCCAGCATTTT.

V and J are TRBV6-6 and TRBJ2-5; D is tentatively TRBD1 or TRBD2 (5 bases each). Germline CDR1 reads MNHNY; CDR2 reads SVGAGI (reference sequence). There are 16 residues in the CDR3. Trimming stripped 6 bases from V and 2 bases from J, with 19 bases between. CDR3 loop: CASSPGSAVGQETQYF. The CDR3, as DNA: TGTGCCAGCAGCCCAGGGTCAGCGGTAGGACAAGAGACCCAGTACTTC.

V and J are TRBV2 and TRBJ2-7; the match to TRBD1 covers 7 bases. Trimming at V came to 6 bases and at J to 1 base, leaving 15 bases not matched to a gene. There are 17 residues in the CDR3. Germline-derived CDR1 and CDR2 are SNHLY and FYNNEI. CDR3 coding DNA: TGTGCCAGCAGAGGCAGTGCCAGGGGGACGGCTTCCTACGAGCAGTACTTC. It encodes CASRGSARGTASYEQYF.

The chain is built from TRBV7-9 and TRBJ2-5; D possibly uses TRBD1 or TRBD2 (5 bases each). The V and J ends lost 5 bases and 3 bases respectively, with 19 bases between them. Per the germline V gene, CDR1 is SEHNR and CDR2 is FQNEAQ (reference sequence). The length of the CDR3 is 16 residues. The CDR3 DNA is TGTGCCAGCAGCCCCCGGAGAGGGGCGCGGGAAGAGACCCAGTACTTC. Encoded protein: CASSPRRGAREETQYF. The full variable domain, completed using reference TRBV7-9 and TRBJ2-5, is DTGVSQNPRHKITKRGQNVTFRCDPISEHNRLYWYRQTLGQGPEFLTYFQNEAQLEKSRLLSDRFSAERPKGSFSTLEIQRTEQGDSAMYLCASSPRRGAREETQYFGPGTRLLVL.

The chain joins TRBV10-3 to TRBJ2-1, with 7 positions matching TRBD1. Looked up from germline, CDR1 is ENHRY and CDR2 is SYGVKD. V shed 3 bases, J shed 8 bases, and the junction held 13 bases outside the gene matches. This CDR3 region has 16 residues. Written as DNA, the CDR3 is TGTGCCATCAGTGACAACGGACAGGCTGTCCTCGATGAGCAGTTCTTC. Its translation: CAISDNGQAVLDEQFF.

The J gene is TRBJ2-7, the V gene TRBV10-3; D tentatively fits TRBD1 or TRBD2 (5 bases each). The V end lost 3 bases, the J end lost 6 bases, and 18 bases lay between the germline ends. CDR3 size: 15 residues. Germline CDR1 ENHRY, CDR2 SYGVKD. CDR3 sequence reads: CAISDAPGGRAEQYF. DNA of the CDR3: TGTGCCATCAGTGATGCCCCTGGGGGTCGGGCCGAGCAGTACTTC.

This rearrangement joins TRBV20-1 to TRBJ2-7, with D possibly being TRBD2 (6 bases). CDR1 is DFQATT and CDR2 is SNEGSKA in the germline V gene (reference sequence). The CDR3 runs to 10 residues. The V and J ends lost 3 bases and 6 bases respectively, with 6 bases between them. The CDR3: CSARGGEQYF. CDR3 DNA: TGCAGTGCTAGGGGGGGCGAGCAGTACTTC.

The genes are TRBV28 and TRBJ1-1; D is perhaps TRBD1 (5 bases). The CDR3 sequence is 17 residues long. Trimming took off 3 bases at V and 1 base at J, with 18 bases between the two ends. Germline assignment: CDR1 MDHEN and CDR2 SYDVKM. The CDR3 nucleotides are TGTGCCAGCAGTTTTAGGGTTCCTATGACAGCGAACACTGAAGCTTTCTTT. Encoded protein: CASSFRVPMTANTEAFF. Filled out from reference TRBV28 and TRBJ1-1, the complete variable domain reads DVKVTQSSRYLVKRTGEKVFLECVQDMDHENMFWYRQDPGLGLRLIYFSYDVKMKEKGDIPEGYSVSREKKERFSLILESASTNQTSMYLCASSFRVPMTANTEAFFGQGTRLTVV.

V usage is TRBV10-3 and J usage is TRBJ1-4; 9 nucleotides align to TRBD1. The CDR3 loop spans 17 amino acids. Per germline, CDR1 ENHRY and CDR2 SYGVKD. Trimming at V came to 8 bases and at J to 3 bases, leaving 13 bases not matched to a gene. The CDR3 DNA is TGTGCCATCTATTCAGTCCCCGGACAGGGGTCTAATGAAAAACTGTTTTTT. As protein: CAIYSVPGQGSNEKLFF.

The CDR3 is CASSSPPYRSGTEAFF. DNA for the CDR3: TGTGCCAGCAGCAGCCCCCCGTACAGGTCCGGCACTGAAGCTTTCTTT. The chain has TRBV9 and TRBJ1-1; D is possibly TRBD1 (5 bases). The CDR3 covers 16 residues. The ends were cut back, 4 bases at V and 4 bases at J, with 20 bases in the middle. Per the germline V gene, CDR1 is SGDLS and CDR2 is YYNGEE.

This chain uses TRBV4-2 with TRBJ2-7; 8 bases map to TRBD2. The ends lost 7 bases at V and 6 bases at J; junction bases unmatched: 11. The V gene's germline CDR1 is LGHNA and CDR2 YNFKEQ. The length of the CDR3 is 14 residues. The CDR3 is CASTPPAGATEQYF. As DNA, the CDR3 is TGTGCCAGCACCCCCCCAGCGGGAGCTACCGAGCAGTACTTC.

The J gene is TRBJ2-7, the V gene TRBV5-4, with 15 nucleotides matching TRBD2. Germline lookup yields CDR1 SGHNT and CDR2 YYREEE (reference sequence). With V trimmed by 4 bases and J by 3 bases, 2 bases remained unmatched. CDR3 length equals 15 residues. In DNA, the CDR3 is TGTGCCAGCAGCGCGGGACTAGCGGGGGGCTACGAGCAGTACTTC. Its translation: CASSAGLAGGYEQYF.

This chain uses TRBV9 with TRBJ2-1, with 10 nucleotides matching TRBD2. The CDR3 covers 15 residues. In germline, CDR1 is SGDLS, CDR2 YYNGEE. V was clipped by 4 bases and J by 9 bases; unmatched bases: 10. The CDR3 region is CASSKGAGGPIEQFF. The CDR3 DNA sequence: TGTGCCAGCAGCAAGGGAGCGGGAGGGCCGATTGAGCAGTTCTTC.